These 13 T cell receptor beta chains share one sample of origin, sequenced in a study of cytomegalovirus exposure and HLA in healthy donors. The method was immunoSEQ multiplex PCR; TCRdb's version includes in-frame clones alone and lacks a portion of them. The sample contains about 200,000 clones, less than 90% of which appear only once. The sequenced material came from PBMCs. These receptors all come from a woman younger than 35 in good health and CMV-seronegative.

The chain's CDR3 is CASSLADRSNQPQHF. For the CDR3, the DNA is TGTGCCAGCAGTTTGGCGGACAGGAGCAATCAGCCCCAGCATTTT. The rearrangement joins TRBV27 to TRBJ1-5; TRBD1 matches 7 bases. Germline CDR1 and CDR2: MNHEY and SMNVEV (reference sequence). CDR3 length equals 15 residues. The ends lost 3 bases at V and 1 base at J; junction bases unmatched: 3.

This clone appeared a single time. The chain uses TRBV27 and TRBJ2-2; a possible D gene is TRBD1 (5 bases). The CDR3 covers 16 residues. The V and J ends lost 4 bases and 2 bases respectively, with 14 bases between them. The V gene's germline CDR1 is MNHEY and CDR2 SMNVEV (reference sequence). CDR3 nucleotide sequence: TGTGCCAGCAGTTCCCCCTGGACATTTAACACCGGGGAGCTGTTTTTT. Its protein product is CASSSPWTFNTGELFF.

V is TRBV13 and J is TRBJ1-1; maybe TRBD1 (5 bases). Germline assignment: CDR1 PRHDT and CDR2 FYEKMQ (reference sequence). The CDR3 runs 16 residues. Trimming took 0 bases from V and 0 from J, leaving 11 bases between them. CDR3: CASSLGLLGLNTEAFF. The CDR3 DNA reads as TGTGCCAGCAGCTTAGGCCTCTTGGGGCTGAACACTGAAGCTTTCTTT.

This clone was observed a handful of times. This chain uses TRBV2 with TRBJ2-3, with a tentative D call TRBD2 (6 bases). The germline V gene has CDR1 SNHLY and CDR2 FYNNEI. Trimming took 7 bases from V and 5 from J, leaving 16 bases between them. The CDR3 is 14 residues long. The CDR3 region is CASIPGASGDTQYF. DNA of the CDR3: TGTGCCAGCATTCCGGGAGCCAGTGGAGATACGCAGTATTTT.

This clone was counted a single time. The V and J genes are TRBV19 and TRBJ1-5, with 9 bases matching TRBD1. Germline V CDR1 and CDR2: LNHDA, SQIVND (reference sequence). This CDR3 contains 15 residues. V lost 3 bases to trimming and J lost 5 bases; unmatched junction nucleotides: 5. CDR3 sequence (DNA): TGTGCCAGTAGTATGATAACAGGGGGCGATCAGCCCCAGCATTTT. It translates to CASSMITGGDQPQHF.

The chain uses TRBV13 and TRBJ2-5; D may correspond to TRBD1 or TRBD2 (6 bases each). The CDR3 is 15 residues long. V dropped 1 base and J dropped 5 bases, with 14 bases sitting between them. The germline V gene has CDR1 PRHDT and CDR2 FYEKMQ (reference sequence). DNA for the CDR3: TGTGCCAGCAGCTTAGCAGCTAGGGGGGAGGAGACCCAGTACTTC. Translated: CASSLAARGEETQYF.

DNA for the CDR3: TGCGCCAGCAGCTTGCCGACAGCGAACACCGGGGAGCTGTTTTTT. Its translation: CASSLPTANTGELFF. The chain has TRBV5-1 and TRBJ2-2, with TRBD1 as a possible D gene (5 bases). The V end lost 1 base, the J end lost 0 bases, and 7 bases lay between the germline ends. Germline V gene data show CDR1 as SGHRS and CDR2 as YFSETQ. The CDR3 is 15 residues long.

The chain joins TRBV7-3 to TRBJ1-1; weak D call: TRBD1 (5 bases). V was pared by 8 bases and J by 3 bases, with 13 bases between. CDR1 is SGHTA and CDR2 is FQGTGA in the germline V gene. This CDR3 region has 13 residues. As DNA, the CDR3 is TGTGCCAGCTCCCAGGGTGGGTACACTGAAGCTTTCTTT. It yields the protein CASSQGGYTEAFF.

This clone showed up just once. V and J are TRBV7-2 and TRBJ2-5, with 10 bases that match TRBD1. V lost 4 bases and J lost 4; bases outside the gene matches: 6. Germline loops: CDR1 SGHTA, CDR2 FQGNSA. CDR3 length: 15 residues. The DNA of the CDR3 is TGTGCCAGCAGCTCCGGGACAGGGGTCGGAGAGACCCAGTACTTC. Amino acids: CASSSGTGVGETQYF.

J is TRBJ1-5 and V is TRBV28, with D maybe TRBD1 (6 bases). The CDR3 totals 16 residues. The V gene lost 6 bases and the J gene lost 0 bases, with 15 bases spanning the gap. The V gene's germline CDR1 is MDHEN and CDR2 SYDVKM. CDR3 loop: CASRPGRGYSNQPQHF. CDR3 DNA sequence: TGTGCCAGCAGGCCAGGGAGGGGGTATAGCAATCAGCCCCAGCATTTT.

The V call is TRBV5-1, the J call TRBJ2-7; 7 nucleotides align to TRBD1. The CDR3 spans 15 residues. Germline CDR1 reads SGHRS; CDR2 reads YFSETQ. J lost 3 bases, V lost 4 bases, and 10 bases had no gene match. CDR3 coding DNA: TGCGCCAGCAGCATCCAAGGACAGGTTGTCTACGAGCAGTACTTC. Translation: CASSIQGQVVYEQYF. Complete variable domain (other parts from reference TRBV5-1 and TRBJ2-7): KAGVTQTPRYLIKTRGQQVTLSCSPISGHRSVSWYQQTPGQGLQFLFEYFSETQRNKGNFPGRFSGRQFSNSRSEMNVSTLELGDSALYLCASSIQGQVVYEQYFGPGTRLTVT.

CDR3 loop: CASSELPARNEKLFF. The CDR3 DNA reads TGTGCCAGCAGTGAATTGCCGGCCAGGAATGAAAAACTGTTTTTT. The chain uses TRBV2 and TRBJ1-4, with unresolved D. The germline V gene encodes CDR1 SNHLY and CDR2 FYNNEI. This CDR3 is built from 15 residues. Trimming removed 2 bases at V and 5 bases at J, with 12 bases between.

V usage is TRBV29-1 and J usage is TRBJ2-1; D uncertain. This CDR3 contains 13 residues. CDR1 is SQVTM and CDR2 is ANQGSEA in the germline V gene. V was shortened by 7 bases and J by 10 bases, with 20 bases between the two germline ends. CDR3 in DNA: TGCAGCGCTCTGGAGTCGCTTACAAAGGAGCAGTTCTTC. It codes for CSALESLTKEQFF.